What follows are 15 T cell receptor beta chains derived from one specimen sequenced in a study of blood T cell repertoires in COVID-19. Measured with immunoSEQ multiplex PCR; TCRdb has only the in-frame clones, and not every one. The sample includes some 160,000 clones, around 82% of them seen just once. The sequenced sample was peripheral blood. These receptor sequences come from a man between 60 and 75 years old with acute or convalescent COVID-19.

The chain carries TRBV2 and TRBJ1-2; D remains ambiguous. The CDR3 loop spans 12 amino acids. V was cut by 4 bases and J by 4 bases, with 7 bases left in between. Germline CDR1 SNHLY, CDR2 FYNNEI. For the CDR3, the DNA is TGTGCCAGCAGTGTGCAGGCCTATGGCTACACCTTC. Its translation: CASSVQAYGYTF. The complete variable domain, with remaining parts taken from reference TRBV2 and TRBJ1-2, reads EPEVTQTPSHQVTQMGQEVILRCVPISNHLYFYWYRQILGQKVEFLVSFYNNEISEKSEIFDDQFSVERPDGSNFTLKIRSTKLEDSAMYFCASSVQAYGYTFGSGTRLTVV.

The chain employs TRBV7-9 and TRBJ1-1; 7 nucleotides line up with TRBD1. The ends lost 4 bases at V and 1 base at J; junction bases unmatched: 6. Germline V gene sequence: CDR1 SEHNR, CDR2 FQNEAQ (reference sequence). The CDR3 length is 15 residues. CDR3 loop: CASSSPDRTNTEAFF. The CDR3 DNA reads as TGTGCCAGCAGCTCCCCGGACAGGACGAACACTGAAGCTTTCTTT.

This clone was counted at least ten times. The chain couples TRBV7-8 to TRBJ2-1; D not certain. Germline values: CDR1 SGHVS, CDR2 FQNEAQ. The CDR3 contains 13 residues. Trimming left V 2 bases short and J 4 bases short, with 6 bases between. CDR3 bases: TGTGCCAGCAGCTTAAACGGGTACAATGAGCAGTTCTTC. Translated, it gives CASSLNGYNEQFF. Combining the CDR3 with reference TRBV7-8 and TRBJ2-1 gives the whole variable domain GAGVSQSPRYKVAKRGQDVALRCDPISGHVSLFWYQQALGQGPEFLTYFQNEAQLDKSGLPSDRFFAERPEGSVSTLKIQRTQQEDSAVYLCASSLNGYNEQFFGPGTRLTVL.

The chain recombines TRBV7-3 with TRBJ2-7, with 7 bases that match TRBD2. There are 15 residues in the CDR3. The trim removed 1 base at V and 0 bases at J, leaving 3 bases unmatched. From germline, CDR1 is SGHTA and CDR2 FQGTGA. CDR3 bases: TGTGCCAGCAGCTTAATGGGCGGGAGCTCCTACGAGCAGTACTTC. Its translation: CASSLMGGSSYEQYF. The whole variable domain, filled in from reference TRBV7-3 and TRBJ2-7, reads GAGVSQTPSNKVTEKGKYVELRCDPISGHTALYWYRQSLGQGPEFLIYFQGTGAADDSGLPNDRFFAVRPEGSVSTLKIQRTERGDSAVYLCASSLMGGSSYEQYFGPGTRLTVT.

Only a few counts were recorded for this clone. The gene calls are TRBV9 and TRBJ2-2; possibly TRBD2 for D (7 bases). The ends were cut back, 0 bases at V and 0 bases at J, with 15 bases in the middle. The germline CDR1 and CDR2 sequences are SGDLS and YYNGEE. The CDR3 is 18 residues long. CDR3 region: CASSVATGLAANTGELFF. CDR3 sequence (DNA): TGTGCCAGCAGCGTAGCTACAGGGCTAGCGGCGAACACCGGGGAGCTGTTTTTT. The full variable domain, with the rest looked up from reference TRBV9 and TRBJ2-2, is DSGVTQTPKHLITATGQRVTLRCSPRSGDLSVYWYQQSLDQGLQFLIQYYNGEERAKGNILERFSAQQFPDLHSELNLSSLELGDSALYFCASSVATGLAANTGELFFGEGSRLTVL.

The sample holds many counts of this clone. This chain links TRBV6-5 with TRBJ1-3; TRBD1 might be the D (6 bases). V was pared by 0 bases and J by 4 bases, with 13 bases between. CDR3 length: 16 amino acids. Germline CDR1 reads MNHEY; CDR2 reads SVGAGI. The CDR3 loop reads CASSYSSGTSGNTIYF. In DNA form, the CDR3 reads TGTGCCAGCAGTTACTCGTCCGGGACATCCGGAAACACCATATATTTT.

The CDR3 reads CASSLTNTGAHYEQYF. DNA of the CDR3: TGTGCCAGCAGCTTAACAAATACAGGGGCGCACTACGAGCAGTACTTC. The genes are TRBV11-2 and TRBJ2-7; 7 bases agree with TRBD1. The V gene's germline CDR1 is SGHAT and CDR2 FQNNGV. V was clipped by 2 bases and J by 3 bases; unmatched bases: 10. The CDR3 runs 16 residues.

The chain combines TRBV6-5 with TRBJ2-3; D not certain. Per germline, CDR1 MNHEY and CDR2 SVGAGI. This CDR3 contains 15 residues. V was trimmed by 0 bases and J by 1 base, leaving 8 bases between them. The DNA of the CDR3 is TGTGCCAGCAGTTACTCCCAAAGCCGCACAGATACGCAGTATTTT. This codes for CASSYSQSRTDTQYF.

On this clone itself: This sample includes further DNA sequences coding for the same CDR3. The rearrangement links TRBV6-5 to TRBJ1-5; possibly TRBD1 for D (5 bases). Germline V CDR1 and CDR2: MNHEY, SVGAGI. The CDR3 is 14 residues long. The germline V and J ends were trimmed by 2 bases and 6 bases, with 11 bases remaining between them. The CDR3 coding sequence is TGTGCCAGCAGTTACGGGGGGGAGGGTCAGCCCCAGCATTTT. Its protein is CASSYGGEGQPQHF.

V and J are TRBV7-9 and TRBJ2-3; D is possibly TRBD1 (6 bases). Trimming took off 4 bases at V and 5 bases at J, with 7 bases between the two ends. This CDR3 has 12 amino acids. The V gene's germline CDR1 is SEHNR and CDR2 FQNEAQ (reference sequence). CDR3 DNA sequence: TGTGCCAGCAGCTACAGGGTAGATACGCAGTATTTT. It translates to CASSYRVDTQYF.

This clone was seen a handful of times. The chain combines TRBV5-1 with TRBJ2-5; D call uncertain. With 0 bases removed from V and 2 bases from J, the gap between germline ends came to 8 bases. The CDR3 sequence is 14 residues long. Germline-derived CDR1 and CDR2 are SGHRS and YFSETQ. CDR3 loop: CASSLGLYQETQYF. CDR3 nucleotide sequence: TGCGCCAGCAGCTTGGGTCTTTATCAAGAGACCCAGTACTTC.

The chain recombines TRBV5-6 with TRBJ2-5, with a tentative D call TRBD2 (5 bases). V was pared by 4 bases and J by 7 bases, with 17 bases between. The CDR3 covers 14 residues. Germline V CDR1 and CDR2: SGHDT, YYEEEE. The DNA for the CDR3 is TGTGCCAGCAGCCCGGAAATTGGCCGGGGGACCCAGTACTTC. Translation: CASSPEIGRGTQYF.

The chain couples TRBV3-1 (or the pseudogene TRBV3-2) to TRBJ2-3; 12 bases fit TRBD2. The trim removed 6 bases at V and 4 bases at J, leaving 5 bases unmatched. Germline V CDR1 and CDR2: LGHDT, YNNKEL (reference sequence). This CDR3 region has 15 residues. This CDR3 is CASSPLAGGSDTQYF. In DNA, the CDR3 is TGTGCCAGCAGTCCCCTAGCGGGAGGGTCAGATACGCAGTATTTT.

The gene calls are TRBV19 and TRBJ1-1; D is undetermined. Trimming took 3 bases from V and 1 from J, leaving 6 bases between them. The CDR3 loop spans 13 amino acids. CDR1 and CDR2 from the germline V gene are LNHDA and SQIVND (reference sequence). The DNA of the CDR3 is TGTGCCAGTAGTATCGTAGAGAACACTGAAGCTTTCTTT. Protein: CASSIVENTEAFF. The entire variable domain, with the rest obtained from reference TRBV19 and TRBJ1-1, is as follows: DGGITQSPKYLFRKEGQNVTLSCEQNLNHDAMYWYRQDPGQGLRLIYYSQIVNDFQKGDIAEGYSVSREKKESFPLTVTSAQKNPTAFYLCASSIVENTEAFFGQGTRLTVV.

The chain links TRBV19 to TRBJ2-1, with 11 bases identical to TRBD2. Germline V gene data show CDR1 as LNHDA and CDR2 as SQIVND (reference sequence). J lost 5 bases, V lost 5 bases, and 8 bases had no gene match. This CDR3 contains 16 residues. CDR3 amino acids: CASSPSGSGRDNEQFF. In nucleotides, the CDR3 is TGTGCCAGTAGTCCGTCGGGTAGCGGGAGGGACAATGAGCAGTTCTTC.